The rows below give T cell receptor beta chains drawn from one sample of a study of cytomegalovirus exposure and HLA in healthy donors. TCRdb's copy holds only in-frame clones and misses some; the assay was immunoSEQ multiplex PCR. The sample shows 130,000 to 150,000 clones, roughly 86% of them seen only once. The sequenced sample was PBMCs. The receptors shown here come from a man in his late teens or twenties in good health and CMV-seropositive. Each CDR3 is given with its conserved first and last residue. The D gene is left open where the match is weak. Not all rows give a size; the values are once, few, many and, for expanded clones, a class.

D | J | V | size | DNA | CDR3
TRBD2 | TRBJ2-5 | TRBV6-5 | - | TGTGCCAGCAGTTACAGGACTAGCGGGTCCGGGGCCCAGTACTTC | CASSYRTSGSGAQYF
- | TRBJ1-5 | TRBV7-8 | - | TGTGCCAGCAGCTTAACCAGGGGCTCGGATCAGCCCCAGCATTTT | CASSLTRGSDQPQHF
- | TRBJ2-3 | TRBV14 | - | TGTGCCAGCAGCCGTACGCTGATCAGGGGATTGGATACGCAGTATTTT | CASSRTLIRGLDTQYF
- | TRBJ2-2 | TRBV18 | - | TGTGCCAGCTCACCACAGGAGGGGCAATCCGGGGAGCTGTTTTTT | CASSPQEGQSGELFF
- | TRBJ1-5 | TRBV6-6 | - | TGTGCCAGCACCACAGAGGGTTGGCCCCAGCATTTT | CASTTEGWPQHF
- | TRBJ1-5 | TRBV27 | - | TGTGCCAGCAGCCCAGGACAGAGCAATCAGCCCCAGCATTTT | CASSPGQSNQPQHF
TRBD1 | TRBJ1-2 | TRBV11-2 | - | TGTGCCAGCAGCCCGGGGACAGGGGTATATGGCTACACCTTC | CASSPGTGVYGYTF
TRBD1 | TRBJ2-5 | TRBV19 | - | TGTGCCAGTAGTATCCGACAGGGAGAGACCCAGTACTTC | CASSIRQGETQYF
TRBD1 | TRBJ2-1 | TRBV28 | once | TGTGCCAGCATTTCGGTCGGGACAGGGTACAATGAGCAGTTCTTC | CASISVGTGYNEQFF
- | TRBJ1-2 | TRBV21-1 | - | TGTGCCAGCTACCGGGACAGGGTTCATGGCTACACCTTC | CASYRDRVHGYTF
- | TRBJ1-2 | TRBV7-9 | - | TGTGCCAGCAGCTCGATCCCTCGGGGATATGGCTACACCTTC | CASSSIPRGYGYTF
- | TRBJ2-7 | TRBV11-2 | - | TGTGCCAGCAGCTCGAACACAGGCGAGCAGTACTTC | CASSSNTGEQYF
- | TRBJ2-1 | TRBV7-2 | - | TGTGCCAGCAGCGTTAGTGGCTACAATGAGCAGTTCTTC | CASSVSGYNEQFF
- | TRBJ2-5 | TRBV20-1 | - | TGCAGTGCCCCCAACGGGGAGACCCAGTACTTC | CSAPNGETQYF
- | TRBJ1-2 | TRBV19 | - | TGTGCCAGTAGCCCCCCCAGGATTTGGTTTAACTATGGCTACACCTTC | CASSPPRIWFNYGYTF
- | TRBJ2-1 | TRBV28 | - | TGTGCCAGCAGTCCCTTGTCCGGGACTGTCTACAATGAGCAGTTCTTC | CASSPLSGTVYNEQFF